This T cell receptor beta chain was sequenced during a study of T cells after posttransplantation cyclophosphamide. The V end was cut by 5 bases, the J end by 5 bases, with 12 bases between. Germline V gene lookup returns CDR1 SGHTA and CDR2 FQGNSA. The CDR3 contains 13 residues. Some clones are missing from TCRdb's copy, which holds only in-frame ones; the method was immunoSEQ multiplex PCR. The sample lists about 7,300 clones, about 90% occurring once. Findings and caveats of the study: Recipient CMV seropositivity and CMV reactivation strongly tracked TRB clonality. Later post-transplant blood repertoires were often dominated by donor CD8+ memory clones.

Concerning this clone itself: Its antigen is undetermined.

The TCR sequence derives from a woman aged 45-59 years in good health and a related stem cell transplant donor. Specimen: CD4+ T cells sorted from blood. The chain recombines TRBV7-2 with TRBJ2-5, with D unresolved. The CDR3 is CASSPIHGETQYF. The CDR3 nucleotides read TGTGCCAGCAGCCCAATCCACGGGGAGACCCAGTACTTC. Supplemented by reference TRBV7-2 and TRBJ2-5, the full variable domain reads GAGVSQSPSNKVTEKGKDVELRCDPISGHTALYWYRQSLGQGLEFLIYFQGNSAPDKSGLPSDRFSAERTGGSVSTLTIQRTQQEDSAVYLCASSPIHGETQYFGPGTRLLVL.